Sequencing of this T cell receptor (beta chain) was carried out in a study of identifying expanded T cells in peripheral blood. The trim removed 0 bases at V and 3 bases at J, leaving 1 base unmatched. The CDR3 contains 14 residues. From germline, CDR1 is LNHNV and CDR2 YYDKDF (reference sequence). This clone was seen a few times. Collection occurred without any documented infections or immune events in donors. The table came from immunoSEQ multiplex PCR; TCRdb's copy has only in-frame clones and leaves some out. In the table there are over 85,000 clones, about 91% of which are singletons. The rearrangement links TRBV15 to TRBJ1-2, with TRBD1 identical over 7 bases. This TCR was recovered from a person aged 18-70 years in good health. Sequenced: blood. The CDR3: CATSRETGDYGYTF. The CDR3 coding sequence is TGTGCCACCAGCAGAGAAACAGGGGACTATGGCTACACCTTC.